The 5 T cell receptor beta chains below were found in one sample sequenced in a study of T cell responses to AZD1222 COVID-19 vaccine. The repertoire was sequenced with immunoSEQ multiplex PCR; TCRdb's copy has only in-frame clones and lacks some. This sample's table has more than 110,000 clones. Material: peripheral blood. The receptors were gathered from an adult in good health.

The chain combines TRBV28 with TRBJ2-3; 7 positions match TRBD2. Germline CDR1 is MDHEN and CDR2 is SYDVKM. The V segment lost 11 bases and the J segment 2 bases; nucleotides outside the gene matches: 13. The CDR3 runs 15 residues. DNA of the CDR3: TGTGCCCTTAAAAAGGGACTAAGATACACAGATACGCAGTATTTT. Translating it yields CALKKGLRYTDTQYF.

To note about this clone: The identical CDR3 is also encoded by other nucleotide sequences in the sample. The J gene is TRBJ2-7, the V gene TRBV9, with D perhaps TRBD1 (5 bases). Germline lookup yields CDR1 SGDLS and CDR2 YYNGEE. The CDR3 has 13 residues. V dropped 0 bases and J dropped 3 bases, with 7 bases sitting between them. CDR3: CASSVGDSYEQYF. Here the CDR3 DNA reads TGTGCCAGCAGCGTAGGTGACAGCTACGAGCAGTACTTC.

The rearrangement uses TRBV11-2 and TRBJ2-5; the D gene is possibly TRBD2 (6 bases). CDR3 length: 16 amino acids. V shed 0 bases and J shed 4 bases, with 15 bases lying between them. In germline, CDR1 is SGHAT, CDR2 FQNNGV. The CDR3 loop is CASSLDRGLALETQYF. In nucleotides, the CDR3 is TGTGCCAGCAGCTTAGATAGAGGCCTAGCGCTAGAGACCCAGTACTTC. The full variable domain, completed using reference TRBV11-2 and TRBJ2-5, is EAGVAQSPRYKIIEKRQSVAFWCNPISGHATLYWYQQILGQGPKLLIQFQNNGVVDDSQLPKDRFSAERLKGVDSTLKIQPAKLEDSAVYLCASSLDRGLALETQYFGPGTRLLVL.

This sequence joins TRBV13 and TRBJ2-7; D not resolved. The CDR3 sequence is 14 residues long. Germline V gives CDR1 PRHDT, CDR2 FYEKMQ (reference sequence). Trimming removed 5 bases from V and 2 bases from J, with 13 bases in between. CDR3 nucleotides: TGTGCCAGCAGCCGAGGATCAAGACCCTACGAGCAGTACTTC. Translated, it gives CASSRGSRPYEQYF.

V and J are TRBV24-1 and TRBJ1-1; 9 bases match TRBD1. The CDR3 is 14 residues long. J lost 6 bases, V lost 5 bases, and 6 bases had no gene match. In germline, CDR1 is KGHDR, CDR2 SFDVKD. The CDR3 spells CATSGGQGSSEAFF. CDR3 nucleotides: TGTGCCACCAGTGGGGGACAGGGTTCATCTGAAGCTTTCTTT.